The rows below give T cell receptor beta chains drawn from one sample of a study of regulatory T cells in long-lasting Graves disease. TCRdb re-called the multiplex PCR reads with MiXCR, one entry per CDR3 protein. Of hundreds of thousands of distinct CDR3 sequences listed, approximately 15% are singletons. These data were also filed under a second study, of T cells in Graves' hyperthyroidism and ophthalmopathy.

This material consisted of peripheral blood mononuclear cells (PBMCs), taken at new diagnosis, from a patient treated with antithyroid drugs. The origin of the receptors is a woman aged 25 to 39 with Graves disease. The CDR3 runs from the conserved cysteine through the conserved F or W. Each record gives: CDR3 DNA, CDR3 protein, J gene, V gene, clone size, D gene. A D gene is named only where the DNA matches it firmly. Not every row has a clone size; where given, it reads once, few, many or a size class.

CDR3nt: TGTGCCAGCAGTTTGGCGGGATGGAACACCGGGGAGCTGTTTTTT
CDR3aa: CASSLAGWNTGELFF
j_gene: TRBJ2-2
v_gene: TRBV28
abundance: many
d_gene: NA

CDR3nt: TGTGCCAGCAGCGTGATGACTAGCGAGCAGTACTTC
CDR3aa: CASSVMTSEQYF
j_gene: TRBJ2-7
v_gene: TRBV3-1
abundance: many
d_gene: NA

CDR3nt: TGTGCCAGCAGCCTATCGATAGCGGGATACTACAATGAGCAGTTCTTC
CDR3aa: CASSLSIAGYYNEQFF
j_gene: TRBJ2-1
v_gene: TRBV27
abundance: many
d_gene: TRBD2

CDR3nt: TGTGCCAGCAGTTACTCGCTGGGGCAAACTGAAGCTTTCTTT
CDR3aa: CASSYSLGQTEAFF
j_gene: TRBJ1-1
v_gene: TRBV6-6
abundance: NA
d_gene: NA

CDR3nt: TGCGCCAACCCAGCTCGGGGGCAGAGAGTCTACGAGCAGTACTTC
CDR3aa: CANPARGQRVYEQYF
j_gene: TRBJ2-7
v_gene: TRBV4-1
abundance: few
d_gene: NA

CDR3nt: TGTGCCATCAGTGCGGTAACCTACGAGCAGTACTTC
CDR3aa: CAISAVTYEQYF
j_gene: TRBJ2-7
v_gene: TRBV10-3
abundance: few
d_gene: NA

CDR3nt: TGTGCCAGTAGTATATCCGGGGAGCTGTTTTTT
CDR3aa: CASSISGELFF
j_gene: TRBJ2-2
v_gene: TRBV19
abundance: NA
d_gene: NA

CDR3nt: TGTGCCACCAGTGATCGAATCCGCTCCAACCGGGAGACCCAGTACTTC
CDR3aa: CATSDRIRSNRETQYF
j_gene: TRBJ2-5
v_gene: TRBV24-1
abundance: few
d_gene: NA

CDR3nt: TGTGCCAGCAGTCGAAGGGGTGGAAACACCATATATTTT
CDR3aa: CASSRRGGNTIYF
j_gene: TRBJ1-3
v_gene: TRBV28
abundance: many
d_gene: NA

CDR3nt: TGTGCCAGCAAAAGGGAAGGCAATGAGCAGTTCTTC
CDR3aa: CASKREGNEQFF
j_gene: TRBJ2-1
v_gene: TRBV2
abundance: few
d_gene: NA

CDR3nt: TGTGCCAGCTCTCGGTGGAGCAATCAGCCCCAGCATTTT
CDR3aa: CASSRWSNQPQHF
j_gene: TRBJ1-5
v_gene: TRBV7-6
abundance: few
d_gene: NA

CDR3nt: TGTGCCACCCCGACAGGGGGGGTATTCTCCGGGGAGCTGTTTTTT
CDR3aa: CATPTGGVFSGELFF
j_gene: TRBJ2-2
v_gene: TRBV6-1
abundance: NA
d_gene: TRBD1

CDR3nt: TGCGCCAGCAGCTGGGGGCGCGGGGGAAACGCTGAAGCTTTCTTT
CDR3aa: CASSWGRGGNAEAFF
j_gene: TRBJ1-1
v_gene: TRBV5-1
abundance: NA
d_gene: NA

CDR3nt: TGTGCCAGCGGGGGGACTAGCGGAACCTACGAGCAGTACTTC
CDR3aa: CASGGTSGTYEQYF
j_gene: TRBJ2-7
v_gene: TRBV6-1
abundance: many
d_gene: TRBD2

CDR3nt: TGTGCCAGCAGTTACACGGGGACTAGCGGGACCTACGAGCAGTACTTC
CDR3aa: CASSYTGTSGTYEQYF
j_gene: TRBJ2-7
v_gene: TRBV6-5
abundance: many
d_gene: TRBD2

CDR3nt: TGTGCCAGCAGTCCCGTGACCTCGGGTGAGCAGTTCTTC
CDR3aa: CASSPVTSGEQFF
j_gene: TRBJ2-1
v_gene: TRBV6-2/TRBV6-3
abundance: NA
d_gene: NA

CDR3nt: TGTGCCAGCAGTGAAGGAGGAAGGGGGGTCTCTGGGGCCAACGTCCTGACTTTC
CDR3aa: CASSEGGRGVSGANVLTF
j_gene: TRBJ2-6
v_gene: TRBV6-1
abundance: NA
d_gene: NA

CDR3nt: TGTGCCAGCAGCTTAGAATGGGGCCCAAGCCCTGGGGCCAACGTCCTGACTTTC
CDR3aa: CASSLEWGPSPGANVLTF
j_gene: TRBJ2-6
v_gene: TRBV11-1
abundance: NA
d_gene: NA

CDR3nt: TGTGCCAGCAGCTCGGACAGGGCGGATGGCTACACCTTC
CDR3aa: CASSSDRADGYTF
j_gene: TRBJ1-2
v_gene: TRBV3-1
abundance: NA
d_gene: TRBD1

CDR3nt: TGTGCCAGCACAGGTGGCAGAAACCAAGAGACCCAGTACTTC
CDR3aa: CASTGGRNQETQYF
j_gene: TRBJ2-5
v_gene: TRBV6-1
abundance: many
d_gene: NA

CDR3nt: TGTGCCACCAGTAGTCCGAACAGGGGCGAGCAGTTCTTC
CDR3aa: CATSSPNRGEQFF
j_gene: TRBJ2-1
v_gene: TRBV24-1
abundance: NA
d_gene: TRBD1

CDR3nt: TGCGCCAGCAGCTTGGCCCCTAGCGGGAGTGGTAATGAGCAGTTCTTC
CDR3aa: CASSLAPSGSGNEQFF
j_gene: TRBJ2-1
v_gene: TRBV5-1
abundance: few
d_gene: TRBD2

CDR3nt: TGCGCCAGCAGCTTCGGCAGCCGGATCTACGAGCAGTACTTC
CDR3aa: CASSFGSRIYEQYF
j_gene: TRBJ2-7
v_gene: TRBV5-1
abundance: NA
d_gene: NA

CDR3nt: TGCGCCAGCAGCCAAGATGTGCTCCCGGGTGGGAGTAATGAGCAGTTCTTC
CDR3aa: CASSQDVLPGGSNEQFF
j_gene: TRBJ2-1
v_gene: TRBV13
abundance: few
d_gene: NA

CDR3nt: TGTGCCAGCAGCCCTACCGCAGCGAACACTGAAGCTTTCTTT
CDR3aa: CASSPTAANTEAFF
j_gene: TRBJ1-1
v_gene: TRBV7-3
abundance: many
d_gene: NA

CDR3nt: TGTGCCAGCAGAACTTTTGGGGGAGGGCCCTCCAATGAGCAGTTCTTC
CDR3aa: CASRTFGGGPSNEQFF
j_gene: TRBJ2-1
v_gene: TRBV12-3/TRBV12-4
abundance: NA
d_gene: TRBD2

CDR3nt: TGTGCCAGCAGTGAGTCCCCCAGTGGAAACACCATATATTTT
CDR3aa: CASSESPSGNTIYF
j_gene: TRBJ1-3
v_gene: TRBV28
abundance: many
d_gene: NA

CDR3nt: TGCAGTGCTGCCAGACAGGGAATGAATACGCAGTATTTT
CDR3aa: CSAARQGMNTQYF
j_gene: TRBJ2-3
v_gene: TRBV20-1
abundance: few
d_gene: TRBD1

CDR3nt: TGTGCCAGCAGCTTTACAGGGCGAGGGGATCAGCCCCAGCATTTT
CDR3aa: CASSFTGRGDQPQHF
j_gene: TRBJ1-5
v_gene: TRBV28
abundance: many
d_gene: NA

CDR3nt: TGTGCCAGCAGCTTAGAAATGAACACCGGGGAGCTGTTTTTT
CDR3aa: CASSLEMNTGELFF
j_gene: TRBJ2-2
v_gene: TRBV7-9
abundance: NA
d_gene: NA

CDR3nt: TGCGCCAGCAGCTCAAAAGCGGCGGGGTACAGCGAGCAGTACTTC
CDR3aa: CASSSKAAGYSEQYF
j_gene: TRBJ2-7
v_gene: TRBV5-1
abundance: NA
d_gene: NA

CDR3nt: TGTGCCAGCAGTTACTCGAGAAACACCGGGGAGCTGTTTTTT
CDR3aa: CASSYSRNTGELFF
j_gene: TRBJ2-2
v_gene: TRBV6-5
abundance: NA
d_gene: NA

CDR3nt: TGCAGTGCTAGGGGGTTGGAGACCCAGTACTTC
CDR3aa: CSARGLETQYF
j_gene: TRBJ2-5
v_gene: TRBV20-1
abundance: few
d_gene: NA

CDR3nt: TGTGCCAGCAGCTTCGTAGCGGGAGCGGGAAATGAGCAGTTCTTC
CDR3aa: CASSFVAGAGNEQFF
j_gene: TRBJ2-1
v_gene: TRBV11-2
abundance: many
d_gene: TRBD2

CDR3nt: TGCGCCAGCAGTCCGCTCGGGCAGCGGCTAGGGTCGGACGAGCAGTACTTC
CDR3aa: CASSPLGQRLGSDEQYF
j_gene: TRBJ2-7
v_gene: TRBV5-1
abundance: many
d_gene: NA

CDR3nt: TGCAGTGCTAGAGATCCGCAGGGGGCGAAGAATAATCAGCCCCAGCATTTT
CDR3aa: CSARDPQGAKNNQPQHF
j_gene: TRBJ1-5
v_gene: TRBV20-1
abundance: many
d_gene: TRBD1

CDR3nt: TGCGCCAGCAGCTTGGGACTAGCGGGCATGACCAATGAGCAGTTCTTC
CDR3aa: CASSLGLAGMTNEQFF
j_gene: TRBJ2-1
v_gene: TRBV5-1
abundance: NA
d_gene: TRBD2

CDR3nt: TGTGCCAGCCGGAACGACGGATCGAGGTCACCCCTCCACTTT
CDR3aa: CASRNDGSRSPLHF
j_gene: TRBJ1-6
v_gene: TRBV7-9
abundance: many
d_gene: NA

CDR3nt: TGTGCCAGCAGCTTAGTTGACGAAAAACTGTTTTTT
CDR3aa: CASSLVDEKLFF
j_gene: TRBJ1-4
v_gene: TRBV7-2
abundance: many
d_gene: NA

CDR3nt: TGTGCCAGCAGCCAGCAGCCGGGACACCAAGAGACCCAGTACTTC
CDR3aa: CASSQQPGHQETQYF
j_gene: TRBJ2-5
v_gene: TRBV11-2
abundance: many
d_gene: NA

CDR3nt: TGTGCCAGCAAGTCCGGAGGGAGCGGCAATCAGCCCCAGCATTTT
CDR3aa: CASKSGGSGNQPQHF
j_gene: TRBJ1-5
v_gene: TRBV2
abundance: many
d_gene: NA

CDR3nt: TGTGCCAGCAGTGAAGAACGGGCGGGGGGCCGGGGTAAGCAGTTCTTC
CDR3aa: CASSEERAGGRGKQFF
j_gene: TRBJ2-1
v_gene: TRBV2
abundance: NA
d_gene: TRBD2

CDR3nt: TGCAGTGCCCCACAGGGAAACACTGAAGCTTTCTTT
CDR3aa: CSAPQGNTEAFF
j_gene: TRBJ1-1
v_gene: TRBV20-1
abundance: few
d_gene: NA